Each of the 13 T cell receptor beta chains below was sequenced from the same sample in a study of blood T cell repertoires in COVID-19 (dated by TCRdb to the early 2020s). Library creation used the immunoSEQ multiplex PCR assay. TCRdb provides this immuneACCESS table in a form limited to in-frame rearrangements. Some clones are lacking; in checked studies, under half of them reflect an unresolved V gene, and why the rest are absent is not known. The sample table holds approximately 300,000 clones, of which roughly 90% were seen once. The top ten constitute around a sixth of the sample. The sequencing sample was made of PBMCs or T cells enriched from blood (not recorded which). Receptors originate from a young woman who had recovered from COVID-19.

The V call is TRBV19, the J call TRBJ1-4; D is perhaps TRBD1 (5 bases). This CDR3 has 14 amino acids. CDR1 LNHDA and CDR2 SQIVND come from the germline V gene (reference sequence). V was trimmed by 6 bases and J by 7 bases, leaving 15 bases between them. This chain's CDR3 is CASRPVGGGEKLFF. The CDR3 DNA sequence: TGTGCCAGTAGACCCGTCGGGGGAGGTGAAAAACTGTTTTTT.

V usage is TRBV5-8 and J usage is TRBJ1-1; tentative D call: TRBD1 (5 bases). Trimming cost V 6 bases and J 3 bases, with 9 bases left between them. The CDR3 has 12 amino acids. Germline CDR1 reads SGHTS; CDR2 reads YDEGEE. The CDR3 loop is CASTRDYTEAFF. The CDR3, as DNA: TGTGCCAGCACCCGGGACTACACTGAAGCTTTCTTT.

The V and J genes are TRBV9 and TRBJ1-6; 7 nucleotides match TRBD1. The CDR3 is 15 residues long. The V gene end was trimmed by 1 base and the J gene end by 9 bases; junction bases not matched to a gene: 7. Per germline, CDR1 SGDLS and CDR2 YYNGEE. The CDR3 DNA is TGTGCCAGCAGCGTACAGACAGGGTCGTCTTCACCCCTCCACTTT. This codes for CASSVQTGSSSPLHF.

The V call is TRBV28, the J call TRBJ2-3; 11 nucleotides align to TRBD1. Germline V gene lookup returns CDR1 MDHEN and CDR2 SYDVKM. The CDR3 is 17 residues long. Trimming at V came to 2 bases and at J to 1 base, leaving 5 bases not matched to a gene. CDR3 in amino acids: CASSLGTGGWGTDTQYF. The CDR3 DNA reads as TGTGCCAGCAGTTTAGGGACAGGGGGATGGGGCACAGATACGCAGTATTTT.

This clone has just a few counts. V usage is TRBV28 and J usage is TRBJ1-1; D perhaps matches TRBD1 (5 bases). From germline, CDR1 is MDHEN and CDR2 SYDVKM. V lost 4 bases to trimming and J lost 0 bases, with 12 bases between them. The CDR3 has 15 amino acids. This CDR3 reads CASSWARELNTEAFF. The CDR3 bases are TGTGCCAGCAGTTGGGCCAGGGAATTGAACACTGAAGCTTTCTTT.

This chain joins TRBV21-1 and TRBJ1-2; the table's D call TRBD1 went unverified against the DNA. TRBV21-1 is an annotated pseudogene. The CDR3 extends over 20 amino acids. As DNA, the CDR3 is TGTGCCAGCAGCAAAAGACGCCTGCTCCCGAGGACAGGTCTTAACTATGGCTACACCTTC. As protein: CASSKRRLLPRTGLNYGYTF.

With respect to this clone: An end of the junction does not agree with germline; a read error may underlie this. The chain uses TRBV7-7 and TRBJ2-3; TRBD2 matches 10 bases. This CDR3 contains 15 residues. Germline V CDR1 and CDR2: SSHAT, FNYEAQ (reference sequence). CDR3: CASSLGLADSDTQYF. In DNA, the CDR3 is TGTGCTAGCAGCCTAGGACTAGCGGACTCAGATACGCAGTATTTT.

The chain combines TRBV2 with TRBJ1-2; TRBD1 is a possible D gene (6 bases). The germline V gene has CDR1 SNHLY and CDR2 FYNNEI. The CDR3 covers 14 residues. V was shortened by 6 bases and J by 2 bases, with 13 bases between the two germline ends. CDR3 sequence reads: CASRAGEGNYGYTF. The CDR3 DNA reads TGTGCCAGCAGAGCAGGGGAAGGGAACTATGGCTACACCTTC.

The chain is built from TRBV23-1 and TRBJ2-7, with TRBD1 matching 10 bases. TRBV23-1 is an open reading frame, and its role is uncertain. This CDR3 spans 16 amino acids. The V gene end was trimmed by 4 bases and the J gene end by 2 bases; junction bases not matched to a gene: 8. The CDR3 bases are TGCGCCAGCAGTCCACCGGGACAGGGGATTACCTACGAGCAGTACTTC. It specifies CASSPPGQGITYEQYF.

The genes are TRBV9 and TRBJ2-5; possibly TRBD2 for D (5 bases). The CDR3 extends over 13 amino acids. Germline V gives CDR1 SGDLS, CDR2 YYNGEE. Trimming took 0 bases from V and 3 from J, leaving 6 bases between them. The CDR3: CASSVVGEETQYF. CDR3 nucleotide sequence: TGTGCCAGCAGCGTAGTCGGGGAAGAGACCCAGTACTTC.

This chain joins TRBV6-2 or TRBV6-3 and TRBJ2-7; D is perhaps TRBD2 (6 bases). V dropped 0 bases and J dropped 1 base, with 16 bases sitting between them. This CDR3 has 17 residues. CDR1 MNHEY and CDR2 SVGEGT come from the germline V gene. The CDR3 coding sequence is TGTGCCAGCAGTTACTCAGCGGGTGCCGACGTTTCCTACGAGCAGTACTTC. This codes for CASSYSAGADVSYEQYF.

The V and J genes are TRBV18 and TRBJ1-6; D might be TRBD1 (5 bases). Germline loops: CDR1 KGHSH, CDR2 LQKENI. This CDR3 contains 14 residues. V lost 6 bases to trimming and J lost 7 bases, with 13 bases between them. The CDR3 loop is CASSREEGNSPLHF. As DNA, the CDR3 is TGTGCCAGCTCCAGGGAGGAAGGGAATTCACCCCTCCACTTT. The whole variable domain, filled in from reference TRBV18 and TRBJ1-6, reads NAGVMQNPRHLVRRRGQEARLRCSPMKGHSHVYWYRQLPEEGLKFMVYLQKENIIDESGMPKERFSAEFPKEGPSILRIQQVVRGDSAAYFCASSREEGNSPLHFGNGTRLTVT.

The gene calls are TRBV3-1 (or the pseudogene TRBV3-2) and TRBJ1-1; possible D gene TRBD1, 5 bases. CDR1 and CDR2 from the germline V gene are LGHDT and YNNKEL (reference sequence). V was trimmed by 6 bases and J by 5 bases, leaving 13 bases between them. The CDR3 sequence is 13 residues long. CDR3 DNA sequence: TGTGCCAGCAGGAAGACCGGGGGAACTGAAGCTTTCTTT. This gives the protein CASRKTGGTEAFF.